Given below is one T cell receptor beta chain in context. The antigen remains undetermined. The sample belongs to a study of T cells in Graves' hyperthyroidism and ophthalmopathy. Findings of the study overall: Most expanded thyroid clonotypes above 0.001 also appeared in blood. Patients with ophthalmopathy were separated from those with stable hyperthyroidism by a 13 V-J model.

V lost 8 bases and J lost 8; bases outside the gene matches: 17. The CDR3 is 15 amino acids. Looked up from germline, CDR1 is SEHNR and CDR2 is FQNEAQ (reference sequence). It was uncontrolled infection, other autoimmune disease, pregnancy or lactation that excluded patients. The investigators amplified TCR beta CDR3 regions from RNA transcripts. A set of HTBI primers served as the primers for a first-round RT-PCR of the TCR CDR3. TCRdb re-called the multiplex PCR reads through MiXCR, storing one row per CDR3 protein. The sample carries around 660,000 distinct CDR3 sequences, roughly 46% recorded once.

Sequenced input: peripheral blood or thyroid tissue (not recorded which). This receptor was obtained from an adult man with Graves' disease, either hyperthyroidism or ophthalmopathy (not recorded which). The rearrangement uses TRBV7-9 and TRBJ1-2, with 7 bases identical to TRBD1. The CDR3 DNA is TGTGCCAGCTCACCCCCGGGCAGGGGGACGGAGGGCTACACCTTC. This encodes CASSPPGRGTEGYTF.